This TCR beta chain was captured in a study of blood T cell repertoires in COVID-19. In the study overall: PBMCs, B-cell-depleted T cells, or T cells provided the cDNA or gDNA that made up the material.

Germline V CDR1 and CDR2: SEHNR, FQNEAQ (reference sequence). Trimming left V 4 bases short and J 1 base short, with 4 bases between. The CDR3 runs 13 residues. TCRdb's copy holds only in-frame clones and misses some; the assay was immunoSEQ multiplex PCR. The table has roughly 390,000 clones, 85% seen once. V is TRBV7-9 and J is TRBJ2-2; D gene ambiguous. Sequenced material: peripheral blood. This clonotype was sampled from a woman between 18 and 30 years old with acute or convalescent COVID-19. DNA for the CDR3: TGTGCCAGCAGCTCAGGGAACACCGGGGAGCTGTTTTTT. This translates into CASSSGNTGELFF. Supplemented by reference TRBV7-9 and TRBJ2-2, the full variable domain reads DTGVSQNPRHKITKRGQNVTFRCDPISEHNRLYWYRQTLGQGPEFLTYFQNEAQLEKSRLLSDRFSAERPKGSFSTLEIQRTEQGDSAMYLCASSSGNTGELFFGEGSRLTVL.